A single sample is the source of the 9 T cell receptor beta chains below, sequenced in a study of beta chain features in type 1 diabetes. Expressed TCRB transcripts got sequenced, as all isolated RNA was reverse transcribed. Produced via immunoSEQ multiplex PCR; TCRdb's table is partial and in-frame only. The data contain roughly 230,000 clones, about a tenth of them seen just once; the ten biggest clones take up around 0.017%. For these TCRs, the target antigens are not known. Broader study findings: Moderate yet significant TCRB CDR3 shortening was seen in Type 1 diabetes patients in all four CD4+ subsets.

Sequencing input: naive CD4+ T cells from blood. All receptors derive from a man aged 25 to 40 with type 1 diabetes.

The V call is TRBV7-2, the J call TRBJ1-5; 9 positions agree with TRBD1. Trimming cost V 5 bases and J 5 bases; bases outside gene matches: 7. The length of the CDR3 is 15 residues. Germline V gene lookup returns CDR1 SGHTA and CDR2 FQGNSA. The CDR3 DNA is TGTGCCAGCAGCCGAACAGGGGGCTTGGATCAGCCCCAGCATTTT. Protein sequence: CASSRTGGLDQPQHF.

The CDR3 here is CATSLGQNSPLHF. The CDR3, as DNA: TGTGCCACCAGCCTCGGACAGAATTCACCCCTCCACTTT. This chain links TRBV15 with TRBJ1-6; a possible D gene is TRBD1 (6 bases). The CDR3 runs to 13 residues. Germline V lookup: CDR1 LNHNV, CDR2 YYDKDF (reference sequence). The V end lost 5 bases, the J end lost 7 bases, and 9 bases lay between the germline ends.

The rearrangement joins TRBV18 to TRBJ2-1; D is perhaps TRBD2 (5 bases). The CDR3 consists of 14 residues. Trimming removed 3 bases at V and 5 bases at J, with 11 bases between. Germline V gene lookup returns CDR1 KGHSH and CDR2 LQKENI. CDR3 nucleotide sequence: TGTGCCAGCTCACCCACCTCGCGGGACAATGAGCAGTTCTTC. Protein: CASSPTSRDNEQFF.

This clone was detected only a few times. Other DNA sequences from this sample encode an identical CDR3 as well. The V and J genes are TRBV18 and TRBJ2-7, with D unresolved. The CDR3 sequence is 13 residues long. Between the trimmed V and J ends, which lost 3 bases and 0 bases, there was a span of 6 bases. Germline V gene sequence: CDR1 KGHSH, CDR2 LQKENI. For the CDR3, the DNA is TGTGCCAGCTCACCGCCGAGCTCCTACGAGCAGTACTTC. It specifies CASSPPSSYEQYF.

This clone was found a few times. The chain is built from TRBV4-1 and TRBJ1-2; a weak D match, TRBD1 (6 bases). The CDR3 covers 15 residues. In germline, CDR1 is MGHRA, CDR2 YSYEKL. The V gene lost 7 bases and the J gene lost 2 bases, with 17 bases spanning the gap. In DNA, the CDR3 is TGCGCCAGCAAAAACCCCGGACAGAGGAACTATGGCTACACCTTC. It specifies CASKNPGQRNYGYTF.

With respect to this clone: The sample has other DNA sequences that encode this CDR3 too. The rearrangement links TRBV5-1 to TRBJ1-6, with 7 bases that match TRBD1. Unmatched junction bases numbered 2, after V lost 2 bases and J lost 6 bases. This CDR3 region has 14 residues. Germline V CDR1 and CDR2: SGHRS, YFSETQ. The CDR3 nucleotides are TGCGCCAGCAGCTTAGGGACAGCTAATTCACCCCTCCACTTT. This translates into CASSLGTANSPLHF.

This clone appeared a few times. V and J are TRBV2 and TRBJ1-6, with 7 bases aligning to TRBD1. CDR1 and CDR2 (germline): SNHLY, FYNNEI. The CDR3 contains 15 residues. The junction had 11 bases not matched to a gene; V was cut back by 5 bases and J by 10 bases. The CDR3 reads CASSNQGSGGSPLHF. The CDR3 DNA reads TGTGCCAGCAGTAACCAAGGGTCAGGGGGATCACCCCTCCACTTT.

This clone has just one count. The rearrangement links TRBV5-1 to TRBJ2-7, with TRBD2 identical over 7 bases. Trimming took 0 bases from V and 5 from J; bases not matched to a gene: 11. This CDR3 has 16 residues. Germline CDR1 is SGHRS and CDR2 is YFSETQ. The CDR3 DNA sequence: TGCGCCAGCAGCTTGGGTCCCCCAGCGGGGCTGAACGAGCAGTACTTC. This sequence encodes CASSLGPPAGLNEQYF.

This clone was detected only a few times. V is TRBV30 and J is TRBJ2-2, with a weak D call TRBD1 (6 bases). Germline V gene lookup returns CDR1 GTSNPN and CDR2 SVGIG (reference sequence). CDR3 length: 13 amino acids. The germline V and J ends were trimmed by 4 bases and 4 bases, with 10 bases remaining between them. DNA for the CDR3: TGTGCCTGGAACGACAGGCTCACCGGGGAGCTGTTTTTT. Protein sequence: CAWNDRLTGELFF.